This T cell receptor (beta chain) was recovered during a study of blood T cells in healthy people across ages. Primers used in a second PCR of about 7 to 12 cycles were a sample-barcoded 5' primer and a J-beta primer mix. From the 5' RACE reads, TCRdb called clonotypes with MiXCR, one entry per CDR3 protein. The sample consists of some 1.5 million distinct CDR3 sequences, about 30% of them appearing once. Germline loops: CDR1 SGHRS, CDR2 YFSETQ. Trimming pared 4 bases from V and 8 bases from J, leaving 21 bases between. The CDR3 is 16 amino acids. The sequencing sample was made of blood. The chain uses TRBV5-1 and TRBJ1-4; maybe TRBD1 (6 bases). This receptor was taken from a woman aged 25 to 45 in good health. This CDR3 is CASSLEGRTAGEKLFF. The CDR3 DNA follows: TGCGCCAGCAGCCTGGAAGGGAGGACAGCGGGAGAAAAACTGTTTTTT.